This passage covers 23 T cell receptor beta chains from one sample sequenced in a study of regulatory T cells in long-lasting Graves disease. Combining iRepertoire HTBI primers with Arm-PCR of CDR3 regions, the authors built TCR beta libraries. One entry per CDR3 protein results from TCRdb running MiXCR on the multiplex PCR reads. This sample has hundreds of thousands of distinct CDR3 sequences; around a fifth occur once, and the top ten carry 29%. The time point denotes: persistent/refractory GD, antithyroid drugs over 5 years with positive TRAb. From PBMCs, RNA was extracted and then used to make the TCR library. Sequenced here: peripheral blood mononuclear cells (PBMCs), sampled when the disease was refractory, from a patient treated with antithyroid drugs. Source of these receptors: a female donor with Graves disease.

This clonotype has at least ten counts. This chain connects TRBV2 to TRBJ1-5; weak D call: TRBD1 (5 bases). This CDR3 is 17 amino acids long. From germline, CDR1 is SNHLY and CDR2 FYNNEI. The germline V and J ends were trimmed by 3 bases and 0 bases, with 15 bases remaining between them. CDR3 sequence (DNA): TGTGCCAGCAGTGAGTTACAGGTAATTGGTAGCAATCAGCCCCAGCATTTT. Its translation is CASSELQVIGSNQPQHF.

This clonotype was observed at least ten times. The V gene is TRBV5-1, the J gene TRBJ2-7; D is possibly TRBD2 (5 bases). Trimming removed 4 bases at V and 4 bases at J, with 15 bases between. Per the germline V gene, CDR1 is SGHRS and CDR2 is YFSETQ. The CDR3 totals 14 residues. CDR3 sequence reads: CASSTRTGLYEQYF. CDR3 bases: TGCGCCAGCAGCACCCGGACGGGGTTGTACGAGCAGTACTTC.

This clonotype was counted ten times or more. This chain joins TRBV11-2 and TRBJ2-4; D is ambiguous. Germline values: CDR1 SGHAT, CDR2 FQNNGV. There are 13 residues in the CDR3. With 10 bases removed from V and 2 bases from J, the gap between germline ends came to 12 bases. As DNA, the CDR3 is TGTGCCACCGCTAGAAGTACCAAAAACATTCAGTACTTC. This encodes CATARSTKNIQYF.

This clonotype was observed many times. This chain uses TRBV28 with TRBJ1-1; no clear D. This CDR3 has 13 residues. Germline V CDR1 and CDR2: MDHEN, SYDVKM. V was cut by 5 bases and J by 7 bases, with 14 bases left in between. CDR3 coding DNA: TGTGCCAGCAGTGTATCGACTGAGCTTGAAGCTTTCTTT. Its protein product is CASSVSTELEAFF. The variable domain in full, with the rest retrieved from reference TRBV28 and TRBJ1-1, is DVKVTQSSRYLVKRTGEKVFLECVQDMDHENMFWYRQDPGLGLRLIYFSYDVKMKEKGDIPEGYSVSREKKERFSLILESASTNQTSMYLCASSVSTELEAFFGQGTRLTVV.

Many counts were recorded for this clonotype. The chain has TRBV28 and TRBJ1-5, with D perhaps TRBD1 (6 bases). Germline V CDR1 and CDR2: MDHEN, SYDVKM. V was clipped by 6 bases and J by 4 bases, with 28 bases between them. This CDR3 comprises 19 residues. CDR3 sequence reads: CASSHEKLRDTLRNQPQHF. CDR3 in DNA: TGTGCCAGCAGCCACGAAAAACTCCGGGACACCCTCAGGAATCAGCCCCAGCATTTT. The variable domain in full, with the rest retrieved from reference TRBV28 and TRBJ1-5, is DVKVTQSSRYLVKRTGEKVFLECVQDMDHENMFWYRQDPGLGLRLIYFSYDVKMKEKGDIPEGYSVSREKKERFSLILESASTNQTSMYLCASSHEKLRDTLRNQPQHFGDGTRLSIL.

The V gene is TRBV6-6, the J gene TRBJ2-7, with D possibly TRBD1 on 5 matching bases. CDR1 is MNHNY and CDR2 is SVGAGI in the germline V gene (reference sequence). The ends were cut back, 0 bases at V and 3 bases at J, with 15 bases in the middle. CDR3 length equals 16 residues. The CDR3 coding sequence is TGTGCCAGCAGTTACTCGGGGTTTCAGGGTAACTACGAGCAGTACTTC. Residues: CASSYSGFQGNYEQYF.

This chain uses TRBV5-1 with TRBJ1-2; D is perhaps TRBD1 (5 bases). Germline V gene sequence: CDR1 SGHRS, CDR2 YFSETQ. The V gene lost 4 bases and the J gene lost 8 bases, with 18 bases spanning the gap. The CDR3 is 14 residues long. CDR3 sequence (DNA): TGCGCCAGCAGCGCGGACCGGGACGGGCGGGGCTACACCTTC. Translating it yields CASSADRDGRGYTF.

This clonotype was detected ten times or more. The chain combines TRBV18 with TRBJ2-5, with D tentatively TRBD1 (6 bases). V dropped 1 base and J dropped 5 bases, with 11 bases sitting between them. This CDR3 spans 14 amino acids. Germline V gene data show CDR1 as KGHSH and CDR2 as LQKENI. CDR3 region: CASSPLGGRETQYF. CDR3 nucleotides: TGTGCCAGCTCACCACTTGGGGGCCGGGAGACCCAGTACTTC.

This clonotype came up a few times. The chain links TRBV5-6 to TRBJ1-5, with TRBD1 matching over 8 bases. Trimming removed 1 base from V and 0 bases from J; junction bases left unmatched: 3. The CDR3 consists of 16 residues. Germline loops: CDR1 SGHDT, CDR2 YYEEEE. Here the CDR3 reads CASSLYRGVSNQPQHF. For the CDR3, the DNA is TGTGCCAGCAGCTTGTACAGGGGGGTTAGCAATCAGCCCCAGCATTTT.

V and J are TRBV7-9 and TRBJ2-3; D gene uncertain. V lost 4 bases to trimming and J lost 5 bases, with 10 bases between them. The germline V gene encodes CDR1 SEHNR and CDR2 FQNEAQ (reference sequence). This CDR3 comprises 13 residues. CDR3 sequence (DNA): TGTGCCAGCAGCTCTACCGGGCTAGATACGCAGTATTTT. Encoded protein: CASSSTGLDTQYF.

This chain uses TRBV28 with TRBJ2-3; no clear D gene. In germline, CDR1 is MDHEN, CDR2 SYDVKM. With 6 bases removed from V and 5 bases from J, the gap between germline ends came to 9 bases. This CDR3 is built from 12 residues. The CDR3 loop reads CASSGVQDTQYF. Written as DNA, the CDR3 is TGTGCCAGCAGCGGAGTTCAAGATACGCAGTATTTT.

The table lists this clonotype with many counts. V is TRBV27 and J is TRBJ1-1; no definite D call. The CDR3 runs to 13 residues. CDR1 is MNHEY, CDR2 SMNVEV, per germline (reference sequence). Trimming shortened V by 3 bases and J by 2 bases, and 7 bases separated the two germline ends. CDR3 sequence reads: CASSFIGNTEAFF. The CDR3 DNA reads as TGTGCCAGCAGTTTCATTGGTAACACTGAAGCTTTCTTT.

The sample holds many counts of this clonotype. CDR3 loop: CASSQGDRGYEQYF. The CDR3 nucleotides are TGTGCCAGCAGCCAAGGGGACAGGGGCTACGAGCAGTACTTC. The chain recombines TRBV3-1 with TRBJ2-7; TRBD1 agrees at 10 bases. The CDR3 has 14 residues. V trimming: 1 base; J trimming: 3 bases; junction bases outside the gene matches: 0. The germline gives CDR1 LGHDT, CDR2 YNNKEL (reference sequence).

The CDR3 reads CASNGGQGYTGELFF. In DNA, the CDR3 is TGTGCCAGCAACGGAGGACAGGGGTACACCGGGGAGCTGTTTTTT. The chain joins TRBV2 to TRBJ2-2; TRBD1 matches 9 bases. The CDR3 is 15 amino acids. Germline CDR1 is SNHLY and CDR2 is FYNNEI. Losses at the gene ends were 7 bases for V and 3 bases for J; bases not matched to a gene: 6.

This clonotype showed up many times. CDR3 sequence reads: CASRHHGATNEKLFF. The CDR3 DNA follows: TGTGCCAGCAGACATCACGGGGCAACTAATGAAAAACTGTTTTTT. The chain links TRBV12-3 or TRBV12-4 to TRBJ1-4, with no clear D. This CDR3 region has 15 residues. V gave up 6 bases and J gave up 0 bases, with 11 bases separating them.

There are many counts of this clonotype. J is TRBJ1-1 and V is TRBV6-5; maybe TRBD1 (5 bases). The CDR3 consists of 13 residues. The V and J ends lost 2 bases and 8 bases respectively, with 12 bases between them. Per germline, CDR1 MNHEY and CDR2 SVGAGI. The CDR3 region is CASSYPGIPEAFF. In DNA, the CDR3 is TGTGCCAGCAGTTACCCAGGGATCCCCGAAGCTTTCTTT.

The DNA of the CDR3 is TGTGCCAGCAGTTTAGTCGTGGGACAGGGCCGAGGGGAGACCCAGTACTTC. Translated, it gives CASSLVVGQGRGETQYF. This sequence joins TRBV12-3 or TRBV12-4 and TRBJ2-5; TRBD1 aligns across 9 bases. V dropped 1 base and J dropped 5; count of bases not matched to a gene: 11. The CDR3 contains 17 residues.

Regarding this clonotype: Being one base from a much bigger clone, this may be a read error. The chain recombines TRBV9 with TRBJ1-2; D unclear. V was clipped by 3 bases and J by 5 bases, with 8 bases between them. The CDR3 extends over 12 amino acids. The V gene's germline CDR1 is SGDLS and CDR2 YYNGEE. Here the CDR3 DNA reads TGTGCCAGCAGCGGAGGGAGGTATGGCTACACCTTC. Translating gives CASSGGRYGYTF.

This clonotype was counted at least ten times. The rearrangement joins TRBV11-2 to TRBJ2-2, with TRBD1 as a possible D gene (6 bases). The germline CDR1 and CDR2 sequences are SGHAT and FQNNGV. The CDR3 sequence is 16 residues long. The ends were cut back, 4 bases at V and 6 bases at J, with 18 bases in the middle. The DNA for the CDR3 is TGTGCCAGCAGCTCCCGTCCAGGGGCATTGGCCGGGGAGCTGTTTTTT. Translated, it gives CASSSRPGALAGELFF.

This clonotype was detected many times. V is TRBV12-3 or TRBV12-4 and J is TRBJ2-4, with D possibly being TRBD1 (5 bases). Trimming shortened V by 2 bases and J by 4 bases, and 9 bases separated the two germline ends. CDR3 length equals 14 residues. CDR3 amino acids: CASSLTPGKNIQYF. The CDR3 DNA sequence: TGTGCCAGCAGTTTAACGCCAGGGAAAAACATTCAGTACTTC.

This clonotype was counted many times. The genes are TRBV2 and TRBJ1-2; 8 nucleotides match TRBD1. This CDR3 is 13 amino acids long. Unmatched junction bases numbered 3, after V lost 6 bases and J lost 3 bases. The V gene's germline CDR1 is SNHLY and CDR2 FYNNEI. The CDR3 bases are TGTGCCAGCAGGGTGACAGGGGACTATGGCTACACCTTC. Translated: CASRVTGDYGYTF.

This clonotype was seen at least ten times. The V gene is TRBV20-1, the J gene TRBJ1-6; tentative D call: TRBD1 (6 bases). Germline loops: CDR1 DFQATT, CDR2 SNEGSKA (reference sequence). Trimming shortened V by 2 bases and J by 1 base, and 9 bases separated the two germline ends. The CDR3 length is 15 residues. The CDR3 DNA sequence: TGCAGTGCTAGACAGGGGACGTCCTATAATTCACCCCTCCACTTT. Encoded protein: CSARQGTSYNSPLHF.

The gene calls are TRBV5-6 and TRBJ1-5; D uncertain. Germline V gene data show CDR1 as SGHDT and CDR2 as YYEEEE. The V and J ends lost 7 bases and 2 bases respectively, with 7 bases between them. This CDR3 has 12 amino acids. The chain's CDR3 is CASPSGNQPQHF. The CDR3 coding sequence is TGTGCCAGCCCGAGTGGCAATCAGCCCCAGCATTTT.